A single sample gave rise to the 5 T cell receptor beta chains below, sequenced in a study of CD8 T cells in Susac syndrome. The authors reverse transcribed about 0.5 to 1 ug RNA with random hexamers. TCRdb re-derived calls from the immunoSEQ multiplex PCR reads in MiXCR, one entry per CDR3 protein. This sample yields over 350,000 distinct CDR3 sequences, of which around 85% are seen a single time; roughly 0.1% belongs to the top ten. Sequences were obtained from CD8+ T cells from PBMCs. The receptors here all came from a human donor with multiple sclerosis.

The V and J genes are TRBV11-2 and TRBJ1-5, with D perhaps TRBD1 (5 bases). Trimming took off 1 base at V and 5 bases at J, with 12 bases between the two ends. This CDR3 comprises 15 residues. Germline V gene sequence: CDR1 SGHAT, CDR2 FQNNGV. CDR3 amino acids: CASSLVSGRHQPQHF. The CDR3 DNA is TGTGCCAGCAGCTTAGTATCAGGGAGGCATCAGCCCCAGCATTTT. Full variable domain (rest looked up from reference TRBV11-2 and TRBJ1-5): EAGVAQSPRYKIIEKRQSVAFWCNPISGHATLYWYQQILGQGPKLLIQFQNNGVVDDSQLPKDRFSAERLKGVDSTLKIQPAKLEDSAVYLCASSLVSGRHQPQHFGDGTRLSIL.

This clonotype was recorded only once. This rearrangement joins TRBV20-1 to TRBJ1-1; D may be TRBD1 (6 bases). This CDR3 is built from 14 residues. The V and J ends lost 0 bases and 8 bases respectively, with 16 bases between them. Germline CDR1 reads DFQATT; CDR2 reads SNEGSKA (reference sequence). The DNA for the CDR3 is TGCAGTGCTAGAGATTGGCAGGGGATTTCGGAAGCTTTCTTT. Amino acid sequence: CSARDWQGISEAFF.

This sequence joins TRBV4-1 and TRBJ2-4; 8 bases map to TRBD2. The CDR3 is 18 amino acids. CDR1 is MGHRA, CDR2 YSYEKL, per germline. Trimming cost V 0 bases and J 6 bases; bases outside gene matches: 13. The CDR3 region is CASSQEAAGGEESNIQYF. The CDR3, as DNA: TGCGCCAGCAGCCAAGAAGCGGCGGGGGGAGAAGAATCAAACATTCAGTACTTC.

This sequence joins TRBV29-1 and TRBJ2-5; D call uncertain. The V end lost 0 bases, the J end lost 5 bases, and 4 bases lay between the germline ends. This CDR3 contains 11 residues. The germline gives CDR1 SQVTM, CDR2 ANQGSEA. The CDR3 nucleotides read TGCAGCGTTGAAGATAATGAGACCCAGTACTTC. Its protein product is CSVEDNETQYF.

This chain links TRBV12-3 or TRBV12-4 with TRBJ2-5, with 10 bases aligning to TRBD1. J was trimmed by 3 bases and V by 0 bases; bases with no gene match: 13. This CDR3 is 19 amino acids long. CDR3 sequence: CASSLAGTGAQRTKETQYF. As DNA, the CDR3 is TGTGCCAGCAGTTTAGCTGGGACAGGGGCACAGAGGACGAAAGAGACCCAGTACTTC.